Listed below are T cell receptor beta chains from one sample, sequenced in a study of T cell responses to AZD1222 COVID-19 vaccine. Generated by immunoSEQ multiplex PCR, the TCRdb table keeps only in-frame clones and is missing some. The sample lists about 200,000 clones; approximately 94% were seen once. The sample here was peripheral blood, taken on day 0 of MenACWY control vaccination. Receptor source: an adult in good health. Both conserved end residues are part of each CDR3. D genes are given only for firm matches. Expanded clones are given a class, and other clones once, few, many or no size at all.

D: .
J: TRBJ1-2
V: TRBV18
size: once
DNA: TGTGCCAGCTCACCACCCCAGGGGCCTACTGGCTACACCTTC
CDR3: CASSPPQGPTGYTF

D: TRBD2
J: TRBJ2-3
V: TRBV5-1
size: .
DNA: TGCGCCAGCAGCTCACTAGCGGGGGGGCAAGATACGCAGTATTTT
CDR3: CASSSLAGGQDTQYF

D: .
J: TRBJ2-5
V: TRBV5-4
size: .
DNA: TGTGCCAGCAGCTTAAGGGGACGGGAGACCCAGTACTTC
CDR3: CASSLRGRETQYF

D: TRBD2
J: TRBJ2-1
V: TRBV2
size: .
DNA: TGTGCCAGCAGTTCCGGGGTCCTAGCGGGGGCCTCCAATGAGCAGTTCTTC
CDR3: CASSSGVLAGASNEQFF

D: .
J: TRBJ2-1
V: TRBV24-1
size: .
DNA: TGTGCCACCAGTGATTCAGTCGGATCCCCCTACAATGAGCAGTTCTTC
CDR3: CATSDSVGSPYNEQFF

D: .
J: TRBJ1-2
V: TRBV6-5
size: .
DNA: TGTGCCAGCTCTTCGGGGTCTAACTATGGCTACACCTTC
CDR3: CASSSGSNYGYTF

D: .
J: TRBJ2-7
V: TRBV4-1
size: .
DNA: TGCGCCAGCAGCCAAGATCTACCGGTTGTCTACGAGCAGTACTTC
CDR3: CASSQDLPVVYEQYF

D: .
J: TRBJ2-3
V: TRBV5-6
size: .
DNA: TGTGCCGCCGCGATCCGACAAAACACAGATACGCAGTATTTT
CDR3: CAAAIRQNTDTQYF

D: .
J: TRBJ1-2
V: TRBV2
size: .
DNA: TGTGCCAGCAGTGGGGTTCGAATCGGGAGTCTCTATGGCTACACCTTC
CDR3: CASSGVRIGSLYGYTF

D: .
J: TRBJ1-5
V: TRBV19
size: .
DNA: TGTGCCAGTAGTATAGCCTATGGTGGGCAGCCCCAGCATTTT
CDR3: CASSIAYGGQPQHF

D: .
J: TRBJ1-5
V: TRBV30
size: .
DNA: TGTGCCTGGTCGACGGGGACTAGCAATCAGCCCCAGCATTTT
CDR3: CAWSTGTSNQPQHF

D: .
J: TRBJ2-7
V: TRBV30
size: .
DNA: TGTGCCTGGAGTGGGGGCCTCGGGACCGGGTACGAGCAGTACTTC
CDR3: CAWSGGLGTGYEQYF

D: TRBD1
J: TRBJ1-5
V: TRBV18
size: few
DNA: TGTGCCAGCTCACCACAAGGGACAGCGGCGAGTCAGCCCCAGCATTTT
CDR3: CASSPQGTAASQPQHF

D: TRBD1
J: TRBJ2-7
V: TRBV5-6
size: .
DNA: TGTGCCAGCAGCATCATACAGGGGGGAAGCGAGCAGTACTTC
CDR3: CASSIIQGGSEQYF

D: .
J: TRBJ1-5
V: TRBV5-6
size: .
DNA: TGTGCCAGCAGCTTGGGCAGGGCCGGTCAGCCCCAGCATTTT
CDR3: CASSLGRAGQPQHF

D: .
J: TRBJ1-6
V: TRBV7-9
size: .
DNA: TGTGCCAGCAGCTTAGGAGATTCACCCCTCCACTTT
CDR3: CASSLGDSPLHF

D: .
J: TRBJ1-5
V: TRBV5-5
size: .
DNA: TGTGCCAGCAGCTCAGACCCAATAAATCAGCCCCAGCATTTT
CDR3: CASSSDPINQPQHF

D: TRBD1
J: TRBJ1-1
V: TRBV28
size: .
DNA: TGTGCCAGCAGACCCGGACAGGTGGGTACTGAAGCTTTCTTT
CDR3: CASRPGQVGTEAFF

D: .
J: TRBJ1-1
V: TRBV6-4
size: .
DNA: TGTGCCAGCAGTGACTTAGGGAAAAGGACTGAAGCTTTCTTT
CDR3: CASSDLGKRTEAFF

D: .
J: TRBJ1-1
V: TRBV6-1
size: .
DNA: TGTGCCAGCACGGGGCGGGGACGAACTGAAGCTTTCTTT
CDR3: CASTGRGRTEAFF

D: .
J: TRBJ1-5
V: TRBV19
size: once
DNA: TGTGCCAGCCTTGGGTATAGCAATCAGCCCCAGCATTTT
CDR3: CASLGYSNQPQHF

D: TRBD1
J: TRBJ1-2
V: TRBV6-2/TRBV6-3
size: .
DNA: TGTGCCAGCAGTTCACGACAGGGGTATGGCTACACCTTC
CDR3: CASSSRQGYGYTF

D: .
J: TRBJ1-2
V: TRBV6-1
size: .
DNA: TGTGCCAGCAGTGAATCCAGGGACATTTATGGCTACACCTTC
CDR3: CASSESRDIYGYTF

D: TRBD1
J: TRBJ1-4
V: TRBV13
size: .
DNA: TGTGCCAGCAGCATCCACGGACAGGGATTGGCGGAAAAACTGTTTTTT
CDR3: CASSIHGQGLAEKLFF

D: .
J: TRBJ1-2
V: TRBV6-4
size: .
DNA: TGTGCCAGCGGTTGTAGGGGACCTTCCTTCTATGGCTACACCTTC
CDR3: CASGCRGPSFYGYTF

D: .
J: TRBJ2-7
V: TRBV5-1
size: .
DNA: TGCGCCAGCAGCCCCATTCCGGAGACGTTAGACTACGAGCAGTACTTC
CDR3: CASSPIPETLDYEQYF

D: TRBD1
J: TRBJ1-1
V: TRBV7-2
size: .
DNA: TGTGCCAGCAGCCCCGCCGGGACAGGGTGGACTGAAGCTTTCTTT
CDR3: CASSPAGTGWTEAFF

D: .
J: TRBJ1-2
V: TRBV19
size: once
DNA: TGTGCCAAGATCATTGGCCCCTATGGCTACACCTTC
CDR3: CAKIIGPYGYTF

D: .
J: TRBJ1-2
V: TRBV5-1
size: .
DNA: TGCGCCAGCAGCTTGGACCCGGCGGGGAATTATGGCTACACCTTC
CDR3: CASSLDPAGNYGYTF

D: TRBD1
J: TRBJ1-5
V: TRBV27
size: .
DNA: TGTGCCAGCAGACCTTCCGGGACAGGGTTTAGTCAGCCCCAGCATTTT
CDR3: CASRPSGTGFSQPQHF

D: TRBD2
J: TRBJ2-1
V: TRBV7-6
size: .
DNA: TGTGCCAGCAGCTTGCCGGGACTAGCGGGGGGTGAGCAGTTCTTC
CDR3: CASSLPGLAGGEQFF

D: .
J: TRBJ2-3
V: TRBV28
size: .
DNA: TGTGCCAGCAGTTTATTCGTGGGAACAGATACGCAGTATTTT
CDR3: CASSLFVGTDTQYF

D: TRBD1
J: TRBJ2-4
V: TRBV15
size: .
DNA: TGTGCCACCAGCAGGGGAAGACAGGGATTAGCCAAAAACATTCAGTACTTC
CDR3: CATSRGRQGLAKNIQYF

D: .
J: TRBJ1-1
V: TRBV14
size: .
DNA: TGTGCCAGCAGCGGGCCGGGTGAAGCTTTCTTT
CDR3: CASSGPGEAFF

D: TRBD1
J: TRBJ1-5
V: TRBV2
size: once
DNA: TGTGCCAGCAGTCGGGACAGGGGAACGGATCAGCCCCAGCATTTT
CDR3: CASSRDRGTDQPQHF

D: TRBD1
J: TRBJ1-1
V: TRBV23-1
size: .
DNA: TGCGCCAGCAGTCAATTGCCGGGGACAGTTAACACTGAAGCTTTCTTT
CDR3: CASSQLPGTVNTEAFF

D: TRBD2
J: TRBJ2-3
V: TRBV3-1/TRBV3-2
size: .
DNA: TGTGCCAGCGCCGGGGGGGGCACAGATACGCAGTATTTT
CDR3: CASAGGGTDTQYF

D: TRBD1
J: TRBJ1-2
V: TRBV5-1
size: .
DNA: TGCGCCAGCAGCTTGGCAGACAGGGGGCTCCTCCAGGGCTACACCTTC
CDR3: CASSLADRGLLQGYTF

D: .
J: TRBJ1-1
V: TRBV12-3/TRBV12-4
size: once
DNA: TGTGCCAGCCGCCCGGAGGGGGGCACTGAAGCTTTCTTT
CDR3: CASRPEGGTEAFF

D: TRBD1
J: TRBJ1-2
V: TRBV27
size: few
DNA: TGTGCCAGCAGTTTATTGGGACAGGGGGCCACTAACTATGGCTACACCTTC
CDR3: CASSLLGQGATNYGYTF

D: TRBD1
J: TRBJ2-1
V: TRBV5-5
size: .
DNA: TGTGCCAGCAGCCATCCTGACAGGGGGTATTACAATGAGCAGTTCTTC
CDR3: CASSHPDRGYYNEQFF

D: .
J: TRBJ1-6
V: TRBV7-2
size: .
DNA: TGTGCCAGCAGCACAACAGGGCTTAATTCACCCCTCCACTTT
CDR3: CASSTTGLNSPLHF

D: .
J: TRBJ1-1
V: TRBV3-1/TRBV3-2
size: .
DNA: TGTGCCAGCAGTCTCAAGGGGGGTCACACTGAAGCTTTCTTT
CDR3: CASSLKGGHTEAFF

D: TRBD2
J: TRBJ2-7
V: TRBV28
size: .
DNA: TGTGCCAGCAGCCCAAGGGGGAGCGGGGGGAGATACGAGCAGTACTTC
CDR3: CASSPRGSGGRYEQYF

D: .
J: TRBJ1-4
V: TRBV28
size: .
DNA: TGTGCCAGCAGTTTAGAAACTAGCTTGGGGGGACTGTTTTTT
CDR3: CASSLETSLGGLFF

D: TRBD1
J: TRBJ1-1
V: TRBV7-8
size: .
DNA: TGTGCCAGCAGCTTCCGGGACAGGGACTCTGAAGCTTTCTTT
CDR3: CASSFRDRDSEAFF

D: TRBD1
J: TRBJ1-2
V: TRBV2
size: .
DNA: TGTGCCAGCAGGGGGGACAGTAACTATGGCTACACCTTC
CDR3: CASRGDSNYGYTF

D: .
J: TRBJ2-7
V: TRBV18
size: .
DNA: TGTGCCAGCTCACCTTCCGGGTCAGCAGCCTACGAGCAGTACTTC
CDR3: CASSPSGSAAYEQYF